The 16 T cell receptor beta chains below come from one sample, sequenced in a study of blood T cell repertoires in COVID-19. Assay used: immunoSEQ multiplex PCR; TCRdb lists only in-frame clones, some missing. The data show 170,000 or so clones, 80% to 90% seen once. Sequenced input: peripheral blood. These receptors were obtained from a man aged 50 to 59 with active or convalescent COVID-19.

This chain connects TRBV18 to TRBJ2-1, with 13 bases aligning to TRBD2. V gave up 0 bases and J gave up 5 bases; unmatched junction bases: 4. This CDR3 is built from 17 residues. Germline V CDR1 and CDR2: KGHSH, LQKENI. The CDR3, as DNA: TGTGCCAGCTCACCACCGCGAGGACTAGCGGGAGACAATGAGCAGTTCTTC. It translates to CASSPPRGLAGDNEQFF.

V usage is TRBV7-3 and J usage is TRBJ1-1; TRBD1 might be the D (6 bases). The CDR3 is 13 residues long. V lost 2 bases to trimming and J lost 4 bases, with 8 bases between them. CDR1 and CDR2 (germline): SGHTA, FQGTGA. CDR3 in DNA: TGTGCCAGCAGCTTATCAGGGGCCACTGAAGCTTTCTTT. It translates to CASSLSGATEAFF.

The V gene is TRBV19, the J gene TRBJ2-6; 8 positions agree with TRBD1. In germline, CDR1 is LNHDA, CDR2 SQIVND (reference sequence). The J segment lost 2 bases and the V segment lost 4 bases, leaving 13 bases of the junction unmatched. The CDR3 runs to 19 residues. The CDR3 spells CASSRGAGGNGAGANVLTF. The CDR3 bases are TGTGCCAGTAGTAGGGGGGCAGGGGGCAATGGAGCTGGGGCCAACGTCCTGACTTTC.

The table lists this clone with a few counts. CDR3 coding DNA: TGTGCCAGCTCACCTTCGGCCAGGGGTTATGGCTACACCTTC. Protein: CASSPSARGYGYTF. The chain employs TRBV18 and TRBJ1-2; the D gene is possibly TRBD1 (6 bases). V lost 3 bases and J 5 bases, leaving 13 bases between the germline ends. Germline V gene sequence: CDR1 KGHSH, CDR2 LQKENI. This CDR3 contains 14 residues.

The chain employs TRBV4-3 and TRBJ2-2; 10 nucleotides align to TRBD2. The CDR3 has 16 amino acids. From germline, CDR1 is LGHNA and CDR2 YSLEER. Germline trimming cut 0 bases from V and 6 bases from J; bases unmatched to any gene: 4. CDR3 protein: CASSQEASGGSGELFF. In DNA form, the CDR3 reads TGCGCCAGCAGCCAAGAGGCTAGCGGGGGTTCCGGGGAGCTGTTTTTT.

The rearrangement joins TRBV2 to TRBJ2-5; TRBD2 agrees at 11 bases. The CDR3 spans 14 residues. V lost 6 bases, J lost 3 bases, and 3 bases stayed unmatched. Looked up from germline, CDR1 is SNHLY and CDR2 is FYNNEI. The CDR3 protein is CASSPGLAEETQYF. The CDR3 DNA is TGTGCCAGCAGCCCGGGACTAGCGGAAGAGACCCAGTACTTC.

The chain recombines TRBV9 with TRBJ2-2, with D perhaps TRBD1 (5 bases). V was shortened by 3 bases and J by 7 bases, with 10 bases between the two germline ends. The CDR3 runs to 13 residues. The germline V gene has CDR1 SGDLS and CDR2 YYNGEE. The CDR3 is CASSGGRGGELFF. The CDR3 DNA is TGTGCCAGCAGCGGGGGTAGGGGCGGGGAGCTGTTTTTT. The whole variable domain, filled in from reference TRBV9 and TRBJ2-2, reads DSGVTQTPKHLITATGQRVTLRCSPRSGDLSVYWYQQSLDQGLQFLIQYYNGEERAKGNILERFSAQQFPDLHSELNLSSLELGDSALYFCASSGGRGGELFFGEGSRLTVL.

This chain links TRBV3-1 (or the pseudogene TRBV3-2) with TRBJ2-1; D remains unclear. The CDR3 runs to 11 residues. V gave up 5 bases and J gave up 9 bases, with 8 bases separating them. Germline V gene data show CDR1 as LGHDT and CDR2 as YNNKEL (reference sequence). The CDR3 DNA is TGTGCCAGCAGCTCCACCGGTGAGCAGTTCTTC. Its protein product is CASSSTGEQFF.

The chain carries TRBV6-4 and TRBJ2-2; D might be TRBD2 (6 bases). The CDR3 spans 13 residues. V was trimmed by 3 bases and J by 5 bases, leaving 7 bases between them. CDR1 MRHNA and CDR2 SNTAGT come from the germline V gene. CDR3 region: CASSETSTGELFF. CDR3 in DNA: TGTGCCAGCAGTGAGACTAGTACCGGGGAGCTGTTTTTT.

This clone was recorded once. The V call is TRBV5-4, the J call TRBJ2-3; D perhaps matches TRBD2 (5 bases). Germline CDR1 SGHNT, CDR2 YYREEE (reference sequence). The CDR3 extends over 15 amino acids. V dropped 0 bases and J dropped 0 bases, with 8 bases sitting between them. CDR3 amino acids: CASSLDQRSTDTQYF. The CDR3 DNA sequence: TGTGCCAGCAGCTTGGACCAGCGGAGCACAGATACGCAGTATTTT.

This chain joins TRBV6-5 and TRBJ2-2; unclear D gene. This CDR3 spans 15 amino acids. Germline loops: CDR1 MNHEY, CDR2 SVGAGI. V dropped 0 bases and J dropped 0 bases, with 5 bases sitting between them. CDR3 coding DNA: TGTGCCAGCAGTTACTCAAGAGCGAACACCGGGGAGCTGTTTTTT. Protein sequence: CASSYSRANTGELFF.

This chain uses TRBV24-1 with TRBJ2-3; D is perhaps TRBD2 (5 bases). V was trimmed by 1 base and J by 2 bases, leaving 12 bases between them. Germline V gives CDR1 KGHDR, CDR2 SFDVKD. CDR3 length: 16 amino acids. The CDR3 bases are TGTGCCACCAGTGATTTTCCGGGGAGTTCCACAGATACGCAGTATTTT. Protein: CATSDFPGSSTDTQYF.

The rearrangement links TRBV27 to TRBJ1-2; D unclear. The V end was cut by 1 base, the J end by 3 bases, with 15 bases between. Germline CDR1 MNHEY, CDR2 SMNVEV (reference sequence). CDR3 length: 16 amino acids. The CDR3 nucleotides read TGTGCCAGCAGTTTATATTGGGCAGGCCGTGACTATGGCTACACCTTC. Translated: CASSLYWAGRDYGYTF.

This rearrangement joins TRBV24-1 to TRBJ1-2; D ambiguous. The CDR3 contains 18 residues. V was trimmed by 5 bases and J by 1 base, leaving 22 bases between them. The germline CDR1 and CDR2 sequences are KGHDR and SFDVKD. Here the CDR3 DNA reads TGTGCCACCAGTGCCCCAACCCCTTCAGACGGCGGTAACTATGGCTACACCTTC. Protein: CATSAPTPSDGGNYGYTF.

The chain recombines TRBV19 with TRBJ1-6; possibly TRBD1 for D (6 bases). V lost 9 bases to trimming and J lost 7 bases, with 13 bases between them. This CDR3 comprises 13 residues. Per the germline V gene, CDR1 is LNHDA and CDR2 is SQIVND (reference sequence). CDR3 protein: CASGGQPNSPLHF. The CDR3 DNA sequence: TGTGCCAGCGGAGGACAGCCAAATTCACCCCTCCACTTT.

CDR3 sequence: CASNPGQGIGELFF. CDR3 bases: TGTGCCAGCAATCCGGGACAGGGTATCGGGGAGCTGTTTTTT. This chain links TRBV25-1 with TRBJ2-2; TRBD1 aligns across 9 bases. This CDR3 comprises 14 residues. Looked up from germline, CDR1 is MGHDK and CDR2 is SYGVNS. The junction had 7 bases not matched to a gene; V was cut back by 7 bases and J by 7 bases.